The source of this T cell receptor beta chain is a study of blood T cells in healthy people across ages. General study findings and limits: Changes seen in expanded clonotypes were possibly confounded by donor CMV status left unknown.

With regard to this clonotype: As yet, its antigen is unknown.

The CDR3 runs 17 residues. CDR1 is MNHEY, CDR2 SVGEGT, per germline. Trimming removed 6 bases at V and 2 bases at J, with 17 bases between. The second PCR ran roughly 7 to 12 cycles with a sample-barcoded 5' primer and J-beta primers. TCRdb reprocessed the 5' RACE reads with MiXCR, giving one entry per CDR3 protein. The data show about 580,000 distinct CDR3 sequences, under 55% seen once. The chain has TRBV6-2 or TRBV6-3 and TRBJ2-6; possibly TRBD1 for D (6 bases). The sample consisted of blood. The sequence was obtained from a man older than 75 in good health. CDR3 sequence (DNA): TGTGCCAGCAGCCATACGACAGGCGGACCTGGGGCCAACGTCCTGACTTTC. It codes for CASSHTTGGPGANVLTF.